A single sample gave rise to the 20 T cell receptor beta chains below, sequenced in a study of blood T cell repertoires in COVID-19. Clones were sequenced by immunoSEQ multiplex PCR, and TCRdb holds only the in-frame ones, with some missing. The repertoire holds around 100,000 clones, with about 85% as singletons. The sample was peripheral blood. These receptors all come from a man over 45 with active or convalescent COVID-19.

The chain has TRBV7-6 and TRBJ2-1, with D possibly being TRBD2 (5 bases). The CDR3 is 17 residues long. The germline gives CDR1 SGHVS, CDR2 FNYEAQ. The germline V and J ends were trimmed by 1 base and 4 bases, with 17 bases remaining between them. The CDR3 loop is CASSLVVSASRYNEQFF. The DNA of the CDR3 is TGTGCCAGCAGCTTAGTGGTTTCGGCTAGCCGATACAATGAGCAGTTCTTC.

This clone was found once. The chain has TRBV29-1 and TRBJ2-7, with a possible D match to TRBD1 (6 bases). This CDR3 is 13 amino acids long. Germline CDR1 SQVTM, CDR2 ANQGSEA. Trimming removed 4 bases from V and 2 bases from J, with 12 bases in between. In DNA form, the CDR3 reads TGCAGCGTTGGGGGTCAGGGGCCCTACGAGCAGTACTTC. Its translation: CSVGGQGPYEQYF.

The chain is built from TRBV2 and TRBJ1-2; no firm D call. CDR1 and CDR2 from the germline V gene are SNHLY and FYNNEI. V lost 2 bases, J lost 3 bases, and 10 bases lay in between. This CDR3 region has 14 residues. Written as DNA, the CDR3 is TGTGCCAGCAGTGAATTTTGGGGAGACTATGGCTACACCTTC. Amino acids: CASSEFWGDYGYTF.

The chain links TRBV29-1 to TRBJ1-1; D is undetermined. The CDR3 length is 10 residues. Trimming cost V 5 bases and J 10 bases, with 11 bases left between them. Germline values: CDR1 SQVTM, CDR2 ANQGSEA. The CDR3 region is CSVTQERAFF. The CDR3 DNA sequence: TGCAGCGTTACCCAAGAGAGAGCTTTCTTT.

This clone was observed a single time. The gene calls are TRBV10-3 and TRBJ2-2; 8 bases map to TRBD2. Trimming cost V 3 bases and J 5 bases; bases outside gene matches: 5. Germline CDR1 and CDR2: ENHRY and SYGVKD. This CDR3 contains 15 residues. CDR3 amino acids: CAISEGQRETGELFF. CDR3 nucleotides: TGTGCCATCAGTGAAGGCCAGCGGGAGACCGGGGAGCTGTTTTTT.

The table lists this clone with a count of one. The chain employs TRBV3-1 (or the pseudogene TRBV3-2) and TRBJ2-3, with D possibly matching TRBD2 (5 bases). Between the trimmed V and J ends, which lost 4 bases and 0 bases, there was a span of 14 bases. The V gene's germline CDR1 is LGHDT and CDR2 YNNKEL (reference sequence). This CDR3 has 16 residues. CDR3 in DNA: TGTGCCAGCAGCCGATTACTAGGGCCTAGCACAGATACGCAGTATTTT. Residues: CASSRLLGPSTDTQYF.

The rearrangement uses TRBV4-1 and TRBJ2-5; maybe TRBD1 (6 bases). V lost 4 bases and J lost 5, with 14 bases in between. This CDR3 contains 14 residues. CDR1 and CDR2 (germline): MGHRA, YSYEKL. The CDR3 reads CASSLARGLETQYF. CDR3 in DNA: TGCGCCAGCAGCCTAGCCAGGGGTCTTGAGACCCAGTACTTC.

This clone was recorded once. J is TRBJ2-1 and V is TRBV2; TRBD1 aligns across 7 bases. Per germline, CDR1 SNHLY and CDR2 FYNNEI. CDR3 length equals 12 residues. V was clipped by 5 bases and J by 7 bases; unmatched bases: 2. CDR3 nucleotide sequence: TGTGCCAGCAGTTACAGGGGTAATGAGCAGTTCTTC. Residues: CASSYRGNEQFF.

This clone occurred once. This chain links TRBV5-1 with TRBJ1-4; D is perhaps TRBD1 (5 bases). The germline gives CDR1 SGHRS, CDR2 YFSETQ. Trimming took 6 bases from V and 8 from J, leaving 14 bases between them. The CDR3 is made up of 13 amino acids. The CDR3 region has the DNA TGCGCCAGCACCAGGGTGTCCGGGGAAAAACTGTTTTTT. Its protein is CASTRVSGEKLFF. Together with reference TRBV5-1 and TRBJ1-4, the CDR3 gives the full variable domain: KAGVTQTPRYLIKTRGQQVTLSCSPISGHRSVSWYQQTPGQGLQFLFEYFSETQRNKGNFPGRFSGRQFSNSRSEMNVSTLELGDSALYLCASTRVSGEKLFFGSGTQLSVL.

V and J are TRBV7-9 and TRBJ1-1, with 7 bases aligning to TRBD1. The CDR3 extends over 14 amino acids. V lost 1 base to trimming and J lost 5 bases; unmatched junction nucleotides: 4. Germline-derived CDR1 and CDR2 are SEHNR and FQNEAQ (reference sequence). The CDR3 reads CASSLGQGKTEAFF. CDR3 in DNA: TGTGCCAGCAGCTTAGGACAGGGAAAGACTGAAGCTTTCTTT.

The chain recombines TRBV10-3 with TRBJ2-1; 12 bases map to TRBD2. The CDR3 is made up of 18 amino acids. The germline CDR1 and CDR2 sequences are ENHRY and SYGVKD. J was trimmed by 3 bases and V by 0 bases; bases with no gene match: 6. CDR3 coding DNA: TGTGCCATCAGTGAGTCATTAACTAGCGGGAGGAACTACAATGAGCAGTTCTTC. It encodes CAISESLTSGRNYNEQFF.

The rearrangement uses TRBV18 and TRBJ1-1; tentative D call: TRBD1 (5 bases). CDR3 size: 16 residues. The V gene lost 2 bases and the J gene lost 0 bases, with 13 bases spanning the gap. Germline V CDR1 and CDR2: KGHSH, LQKENI. CDR3 amino acids: CASSPFFREMNTEAFF. The CDR3 DNA sequence: TGTGCCAGCTCACCATTTTTCAGGGAAATGAACACTGAAGCTTTCTTT.

This clone was detected only once. The chain links TRBV19 to TRBJ1-1; 7 nucleotides agree with TRBD1. The germline V gene encodes CDR1 LNHDA and CDR2 SQIVND (reference sequence). J lost 1 base, V lost 5 bases, and 4 bases had no gene match. The CDR3 consists of 14 residues. CDR3 loop: CASSPDRANTEAFF. The CDR3 bases are TGTGCCAGTAGTCCCGACAGGGCGAACACTGAAGCTTTCTTT.

This clone was observed a handful of times. The genes are TRBV18 and TRBJ2-1; D possibly corresponds to TRBD2 (5 bases). The V gene lost 4 bases and the J gene lost 2 bases, with 12 bases spanning the gap. Germline CDR1 KGHSH, CDR2 LQKENI. CDR3 length: 15 residues. CDR3 region: CASSLGRDPYNEQFF. CDR3 DNA sequence: TGTGCCAGCTCACTCGGACGGGATCCCTACAATGAGCAGTTCTTC.

This clone was observed a handful of times. The J gene is TRBJ2-5, the V gene TRBV11-1; TRBD1 agrees at 9 bases. J gave up 5 bases and V 6 bases, and 13 bases lay outside the gene matches. This CDR3 contains 16 residues. Germline V CDR1 and CDR2: SGHAT, FQDESV (reference sequence). The CDR3 DNA reads as TGTGCCAGCAGTTTAACATACGGGACAGGGTGGGAGACCCAGTACTTC. This sequence encodes CASSLTYGTGWETQYF.

The chain recombines TRBV11-2 with TRBJ1-1; 7 nucleotides line up with TRBD1. V lost 8 bases, J lost 1 base, and 4 bases stayed unmatched. The CDR3 totals 13 residues. Germline lookup yields CDR1 SGHAT and CDR2 FQNNGV. The CDR3 coding sequence is TGTGCCAGCCTGAGGGGGCGGAACACTGAAGCTTTCTTT. Its translation is CASLRGRNTEAFF.

The CDR3 DNA reads as TGTGCCAGCAGTGGGGAGGGAGGGATCAATCAGCCCCAGCATTTT. Protein product: CASSGEGGINQPQHF. The chain is built from TRBV6-7 and TRBJ1-5; the D is unclear. TRBV6-7 is given ORF status, its function remaining uncertain. Trimming cost V 5 bases and J 3 bases, with 14 bases left between them. This CDR3 spans 15 amino acids.

V usage is TRBV24-1 and J usage is TRBJ2-1, with 9 bases lining up with TRBD2. This CDR3 has 16 amino acids. Germline assignment: CDR1 KGHDR and CDR2 SFDVKD. V shed 6 bases and J 0 bases; nucleotides not matched to a gene: 5. CDR3 sequence: CATSKLAGSSYNEQFF. The CDR3 DNA reads TGTGCCACCAGTAAGCTAGCGGGGAGCTCCTACAATGAGCAGTTCTTC.

This chain uses TRBV5-5 with TRBJ2-5; 9 positions match TRBD1. Trimming removed 4 bases from V and 4 bases from J; junction bases left unmatched: 2. The CDR3 length is 13 residues. Germline V lookup: CDR1 SGHKS, CDR2 YYEKEE (reference sequence). CDR3 region: CASSKQGAETQYF. The CDR3 region has the DNA TGTGCCAGCAGCAAACAGGGGGCAGAGACCCAGTACTTC.

This clone was counted only a few times. The rearrangement joins TRBV24-1 to TRBJ2-6; D gene uncertain. This CDR3 has 17 residues. Germline V CDR1 and CDR2: KGHDR, SFDVKD. The V and J ends lost 0 bases and 4 bases respectively, with 12 bases between them. The CDR3 here is CATSDLKAESGANVLTF. CDR3 sequence (DNA): TGTGCCACCAGTGATTTGAAAGCCGAAAGCGGGGCCAACGTCCTGACTTTC.